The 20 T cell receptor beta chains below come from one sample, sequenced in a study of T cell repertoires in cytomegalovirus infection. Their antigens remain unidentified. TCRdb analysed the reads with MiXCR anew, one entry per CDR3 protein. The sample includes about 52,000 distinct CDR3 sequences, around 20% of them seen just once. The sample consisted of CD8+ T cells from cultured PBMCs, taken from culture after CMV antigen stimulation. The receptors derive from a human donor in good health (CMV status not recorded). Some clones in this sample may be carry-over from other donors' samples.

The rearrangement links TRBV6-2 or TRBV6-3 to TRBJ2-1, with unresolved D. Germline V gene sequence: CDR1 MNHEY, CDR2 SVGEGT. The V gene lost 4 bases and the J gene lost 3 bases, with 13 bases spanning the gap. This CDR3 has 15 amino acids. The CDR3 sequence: CASSFYSPDYNEQFF. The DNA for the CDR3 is TGTGCCAGCAGTTTTTACAGCCCCGACTACAATGAGCAGTTCTTC.

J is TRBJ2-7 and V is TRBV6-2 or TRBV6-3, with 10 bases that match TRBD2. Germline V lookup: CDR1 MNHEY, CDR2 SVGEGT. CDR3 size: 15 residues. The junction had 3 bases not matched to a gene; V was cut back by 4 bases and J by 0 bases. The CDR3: CASSSGLAISYEQYF. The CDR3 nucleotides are TGTGCCAGCAGTTCGGGACTAGCGATCTCCTACGAGCAGTACTTC.

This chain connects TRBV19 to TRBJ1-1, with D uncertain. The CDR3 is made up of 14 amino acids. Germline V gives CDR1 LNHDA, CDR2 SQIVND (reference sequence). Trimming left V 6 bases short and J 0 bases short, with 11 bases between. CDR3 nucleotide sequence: TGTGCCAGTAGGGAGGACGGCTTGAACACTGAAGCTTTCTTT. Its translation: CASREDGLNTEAFF.

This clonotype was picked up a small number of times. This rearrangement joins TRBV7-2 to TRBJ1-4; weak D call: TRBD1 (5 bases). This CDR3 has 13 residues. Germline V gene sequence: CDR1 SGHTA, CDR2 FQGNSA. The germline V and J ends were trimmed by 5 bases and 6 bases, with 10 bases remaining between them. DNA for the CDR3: TGTGCCAGCAGCCCGGGAGGGGATGAAAAACTGTTTTTT. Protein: CASSPGGDEKLFF.

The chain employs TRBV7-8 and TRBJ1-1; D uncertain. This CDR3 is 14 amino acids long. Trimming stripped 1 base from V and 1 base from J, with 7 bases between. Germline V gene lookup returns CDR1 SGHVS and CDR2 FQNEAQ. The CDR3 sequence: CASSLVPSNTEAFF. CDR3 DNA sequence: TGTGCCAGCAGCTTAGTTCCGTCGAACACTGAAGCTTTCTTT.

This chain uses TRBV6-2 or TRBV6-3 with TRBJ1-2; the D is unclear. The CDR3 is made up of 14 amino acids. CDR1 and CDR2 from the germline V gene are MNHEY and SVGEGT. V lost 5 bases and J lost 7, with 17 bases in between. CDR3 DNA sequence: TGTGCCAGCAGTCCGACGAAGCCGTTCGGTGGCTACACCTTC. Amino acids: CASSPTKPFGGYTF.

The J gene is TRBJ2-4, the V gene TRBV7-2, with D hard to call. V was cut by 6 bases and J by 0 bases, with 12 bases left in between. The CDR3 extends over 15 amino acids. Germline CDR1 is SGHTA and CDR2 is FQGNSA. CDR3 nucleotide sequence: TGTGCCAGCAGGGCCACATCTTTAGCCAAAAACATTCAGTACTTC. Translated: CASRATSLAKNIQYF. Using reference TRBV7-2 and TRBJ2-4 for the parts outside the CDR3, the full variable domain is GAGVSQSPSNKVTEKGKDVELRCDPISGHTALYWYRQSLGQGLEFLIYFQGNSAPDKSGLPSDRFSAERTGGSVSTLTIQRTQQEDSAVYLCASRATSLAKNIQYFGAGTRLSVL.

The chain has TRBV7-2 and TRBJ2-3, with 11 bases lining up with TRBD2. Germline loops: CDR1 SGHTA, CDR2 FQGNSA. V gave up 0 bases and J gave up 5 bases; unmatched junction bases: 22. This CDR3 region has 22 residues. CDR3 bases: TGTGCCAGCAGCTTAGCGGTTAGCGGGGGGGCTTTGCGGGGTATGGAGGAAGATACGCAGTATTTT. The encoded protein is CASSLAVSGGALRGMEEDTQYF.

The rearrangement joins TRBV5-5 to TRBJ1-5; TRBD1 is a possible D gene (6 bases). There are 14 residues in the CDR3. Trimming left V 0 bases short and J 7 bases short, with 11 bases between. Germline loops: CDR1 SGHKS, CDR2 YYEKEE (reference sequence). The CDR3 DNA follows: TGTGCCAGCAGCTTGGCGGGGGCAGGACAGCCCCAGCATTTT. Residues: CASSLAGAGQPQHF. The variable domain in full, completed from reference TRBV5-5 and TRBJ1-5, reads DAGVTQSPTHLIKTRGQQVTLRCSPISGHKSVSWYQQVLGQGPQFIFQYYEKEERGRGNFPDRFSARQFPNYSSELNVNALLLGDSALYLCASSLAGAGQPQHFGDGTRLSIL.

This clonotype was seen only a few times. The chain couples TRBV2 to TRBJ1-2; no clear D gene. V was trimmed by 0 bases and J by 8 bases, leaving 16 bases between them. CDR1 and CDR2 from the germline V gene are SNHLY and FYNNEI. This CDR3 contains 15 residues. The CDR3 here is CASSEAVSLWNGYTF. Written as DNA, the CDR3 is TGTGCCAGCAGTGAAGCGGTATCCCTTTGGAACGGCTACACCTTC.

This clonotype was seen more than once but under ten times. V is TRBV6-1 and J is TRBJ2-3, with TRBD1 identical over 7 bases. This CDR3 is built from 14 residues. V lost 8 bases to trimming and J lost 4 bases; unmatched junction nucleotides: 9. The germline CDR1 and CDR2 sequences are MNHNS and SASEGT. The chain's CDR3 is CASLPTGVPDTQYF. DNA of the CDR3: TGTGCCAGCCTTCCAACAGGGGTCCCAGATACGCAGTATTTT.

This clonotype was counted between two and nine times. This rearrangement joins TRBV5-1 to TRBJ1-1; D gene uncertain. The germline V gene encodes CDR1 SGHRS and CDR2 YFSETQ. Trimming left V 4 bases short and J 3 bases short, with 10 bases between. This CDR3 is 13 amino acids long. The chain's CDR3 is CASSPDSYTEAFF. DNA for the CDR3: TGCGCCAGCAGCCCAGACTCTTACACTGAAGCTTTCTTT.

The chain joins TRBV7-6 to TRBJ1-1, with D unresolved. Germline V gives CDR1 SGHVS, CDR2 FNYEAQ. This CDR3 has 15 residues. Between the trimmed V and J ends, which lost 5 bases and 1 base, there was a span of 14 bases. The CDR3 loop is CASSPTRAQNTEAFF. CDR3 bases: TGTGCCAGCAGCCCTACCCGGGCCCAGAACACTGAAGCTTTCTTT.

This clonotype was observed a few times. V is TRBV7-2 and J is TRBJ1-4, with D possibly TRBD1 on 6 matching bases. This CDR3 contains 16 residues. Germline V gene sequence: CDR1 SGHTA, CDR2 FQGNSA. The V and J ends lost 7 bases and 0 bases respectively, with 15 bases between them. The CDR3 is CASTHGGPSTNEKLFF. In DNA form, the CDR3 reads TGTGCCAGCACCCACGGGGGCCCCTCAACTAATGAAAAACTGTTTTTT.

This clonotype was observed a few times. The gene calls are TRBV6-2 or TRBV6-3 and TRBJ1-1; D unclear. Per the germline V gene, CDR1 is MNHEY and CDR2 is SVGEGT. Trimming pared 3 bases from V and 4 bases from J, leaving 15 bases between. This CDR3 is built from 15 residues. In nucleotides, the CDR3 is TGTGCCAGCAGTTATCCCGGTTTGGGATTCACTGAAGCTTTCTTT. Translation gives CASSYPGLGFTEAFF.

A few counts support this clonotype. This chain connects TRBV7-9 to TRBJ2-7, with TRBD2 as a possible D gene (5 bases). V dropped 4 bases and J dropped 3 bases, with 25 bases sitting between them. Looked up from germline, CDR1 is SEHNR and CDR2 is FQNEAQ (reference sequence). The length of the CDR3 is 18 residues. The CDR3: CASSSKRTPSMGGYEQYF. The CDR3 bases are TGTGCCAGCAGCTCGAAGCGGACTCCTTCAATGGGTGGCTACGAGCAGTACTTC.

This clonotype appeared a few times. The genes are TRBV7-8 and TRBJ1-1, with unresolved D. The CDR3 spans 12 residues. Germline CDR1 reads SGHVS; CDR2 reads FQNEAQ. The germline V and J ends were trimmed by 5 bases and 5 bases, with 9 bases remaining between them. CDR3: CASSPRRTEAFF. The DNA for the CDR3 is TGTGCCAGCAGCCCGCGACGGACTGAAGCTTTCTTT.

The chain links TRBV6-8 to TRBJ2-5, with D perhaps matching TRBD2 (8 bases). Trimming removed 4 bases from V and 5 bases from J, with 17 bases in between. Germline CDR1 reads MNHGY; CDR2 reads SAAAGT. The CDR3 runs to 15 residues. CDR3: CASSSLTGGGETQYF. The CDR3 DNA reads TGTGCCAGCAGTTCCTTAACGGGAGGGGGCGAGACCCAGTACTTC.

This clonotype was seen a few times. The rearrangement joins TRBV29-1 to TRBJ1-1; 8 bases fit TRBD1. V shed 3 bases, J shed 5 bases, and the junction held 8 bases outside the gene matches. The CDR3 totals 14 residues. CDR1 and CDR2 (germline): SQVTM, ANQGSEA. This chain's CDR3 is CSVDKTGEGTEAFF. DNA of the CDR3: TGCAGCGTTGATAAGACAGGGGAAGGGACTGAAGCTTTCTTT. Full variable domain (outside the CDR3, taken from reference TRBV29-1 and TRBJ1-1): SAVISQKPSRDICQRGTSLTIQCQVDSQVTMMFWYRQQPGQSLTLIATANQGSEATYESGFVIDKFPISRPNLTFSTLTVSNMSPEDSSIYLCSVDKTGEGTEAFFGQGTRLTVV.

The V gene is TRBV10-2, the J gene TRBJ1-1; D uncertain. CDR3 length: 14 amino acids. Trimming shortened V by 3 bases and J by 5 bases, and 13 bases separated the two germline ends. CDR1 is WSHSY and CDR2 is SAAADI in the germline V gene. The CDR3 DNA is TGCGCCAGCAGTGACCGTCGAACGGAGACTGAAGCTTTCTTT. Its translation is CASSDRRTETEAFF.